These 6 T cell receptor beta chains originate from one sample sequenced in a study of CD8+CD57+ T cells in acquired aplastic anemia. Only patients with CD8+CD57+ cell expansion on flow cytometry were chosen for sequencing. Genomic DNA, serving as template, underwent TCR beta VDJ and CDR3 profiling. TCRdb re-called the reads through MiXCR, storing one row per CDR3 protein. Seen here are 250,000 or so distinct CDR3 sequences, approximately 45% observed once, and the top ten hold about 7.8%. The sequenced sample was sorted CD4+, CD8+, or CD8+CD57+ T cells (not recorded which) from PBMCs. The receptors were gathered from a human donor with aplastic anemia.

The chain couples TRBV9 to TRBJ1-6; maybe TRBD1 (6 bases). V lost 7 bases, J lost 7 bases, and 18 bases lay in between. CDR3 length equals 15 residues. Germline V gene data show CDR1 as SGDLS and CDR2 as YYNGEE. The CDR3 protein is CASADPGHGNSPLHF. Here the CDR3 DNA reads TGTGCCAGCGCTGATCCGGGACACGGAAATTCACCCCTCCACTTT.

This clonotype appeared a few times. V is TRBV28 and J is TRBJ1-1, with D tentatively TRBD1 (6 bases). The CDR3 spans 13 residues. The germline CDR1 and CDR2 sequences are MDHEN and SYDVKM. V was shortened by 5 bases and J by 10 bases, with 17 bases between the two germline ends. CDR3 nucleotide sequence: TGTGCCAGCAGTCCCATTAGGGGGGACGGAGCTTTCTTT. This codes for CASSPIRGDGAFF.

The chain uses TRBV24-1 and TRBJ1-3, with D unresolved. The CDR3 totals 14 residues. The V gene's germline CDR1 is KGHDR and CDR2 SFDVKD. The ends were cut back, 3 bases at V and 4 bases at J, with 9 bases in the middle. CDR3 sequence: CATSDPREGNTIYF. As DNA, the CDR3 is TGTGCCACCAGTGATCCACGTGAGGGAAACACCATATATTTT.

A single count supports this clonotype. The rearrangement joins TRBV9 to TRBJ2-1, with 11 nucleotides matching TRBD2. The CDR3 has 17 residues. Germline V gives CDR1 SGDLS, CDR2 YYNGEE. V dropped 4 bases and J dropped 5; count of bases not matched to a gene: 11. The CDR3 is CASSQTTGTSGNNEQFF. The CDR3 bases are TGTGCCAGCAGCCAAACTACCGGGACTAGCGGAAACAATGAGCAGTTCTTC. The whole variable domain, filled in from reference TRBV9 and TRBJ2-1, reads DSGVTQTPKHLITATGQRVTLRCSPRSGDLSVYWYQQSLDQGLQFLIQYYNGEERAKGNILERFSAQQFPDLHSELNLSSLELGDSALYFCASSQTTGTSGNNEQFFGPGTRLTVL.

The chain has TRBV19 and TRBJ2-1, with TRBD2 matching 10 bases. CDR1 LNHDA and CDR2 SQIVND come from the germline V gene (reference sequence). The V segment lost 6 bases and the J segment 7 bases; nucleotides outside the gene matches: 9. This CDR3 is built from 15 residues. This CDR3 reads CASSALAGDRNEQFF. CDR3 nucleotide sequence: TGTGCCAGTAGCGCCCTAGCGGGAGACCGTAATGAGCAGTTCTTC. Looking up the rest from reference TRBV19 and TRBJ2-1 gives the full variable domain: DGGITQSPKYLFRKEGQNVTLSCEQNLNHDAMYWYRQDPGQGLRLIYYSQIVNDFQKGDIAEGYSVSREKKESFPLTVTSAQKNPTAFYLCASSALAGDRNEQFFGPGTRLTVL.

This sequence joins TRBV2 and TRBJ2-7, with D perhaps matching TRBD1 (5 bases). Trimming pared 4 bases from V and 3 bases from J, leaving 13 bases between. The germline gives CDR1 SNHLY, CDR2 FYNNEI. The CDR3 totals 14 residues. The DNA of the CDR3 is TGTGCCAGCAGTGTAGATCAGGGTAACTACGAGCAGTACTTC. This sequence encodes CASSVDQGNYEQYF.